This passage covers 18 T cell receptor beta chains from one sample sequenced in a study of blood T cell repertoires in COVID-19. Repertoires were generated with immunoSEQ multiplex PCR, while TCRdb's copy carries only in-frame clones and drops some. The repertoire holds around 94,000 clones, with roughly 81% as singletons. Sequences were obtained from peripheral blood. The receptor source for this set is a man aged 35 to 55 with active or convalescent COVID-19.

The chain couples TRBV7-8 to TRBJ1-5; the D gene is possibly TRBD1 (5 bases). V was cut by 5 bases and J by 2 bases, with 16 bases left in between. Germline V gene data show CDR1 as SGHVS and CDR2 as FQNEAQ. CDR3 length: 16 residues. The CDR3 here is CASSPKQAAGNQPQHF. CDR3 sequence (DNA): TGTGCCAGCAGCCCGAAACAGGCGGCGGGCAATCAGCCCCAGCATTTT. The whole variable domain, filled in from reference TRBV7-8 and TRBJ1-5, reads GAGVSQSPRYKVAKRGQDVALRCDPISGHVSLFWYQQALGQGPEFLTYFQNEAQLDKSGLPSDRFFAERPEGSVSTLKIQRTQQEDSAVYLCASSPKQAAGNQPQHFGDGTRLSIL.

The chain couples TRBV10-3 to TRBJ1-4, with D tentatively TRBD1 (6 bases). V was trimmed by 4 bases and J by 8 bases, leaving 14 bases between them. The CDR3 consists of 14 residues. Germline lookup yields CDR1 ENHRY and CDR2 SYGVKD. The CDR3 region has the DNA TGTGCCATCAGTGCGGGGGGCGAAAGAGAAAAACTGTTTTTT. As protein: CAISAGGEREKLFF.

This clone was picked up one time. The chain is built from TRBV18 and TRBJ2-1; 7 nucleotides line up with TRBD2. The germline CDR1 and CDR2 sequences are KGHSH and LQKENI. The ends lost 3 bases at V and 0 bases at J; junction bases unmatched: 5. This CDR3 is 16 amino acids long. The DNA for the CDR3 is TGTGCCAGCTCACCCGGGCGGGGGAGCTCCTACAATGAGCAGTTCTTC. Encoded protein: CASSPGRGSSYNEQFF.

The chain recombines TRBV7-2 with TRBJ1-2; the match to TRBD1 covers 7 bases. Germline V gives CDR1 SGHTA, CDR2 FQGNSA. Trimming cost V 5 bases and J 7 bases; bases outside gene matches: 7. This CDR3 contains 13 residues. CDR3: CASSPVTGSGYTF. Here the CDR3 DNA reads TGTGCCAGCAGCCCCGTGACAGGGAGTGGCTACACCTTC.

The chain carries TRBV7-2 and TRBJ2-7; D call uncertain. Germline-derived CDR1 and CDR2 are SGHTA and FQGNSA. Trimming cost V 2 bases and J 7 bases, with 9 bases left between them. The CDR3 is made up of 12 amino acids. Here the CDR3 reads CASSLQVAEQYF. CDR3 bases: TGTGCCAGCAGCTTACAGGTTGCGGAGCAGTACTTC.

The V and J genes are TRBV5-1 and TRBJ1-4; weak D call: TRBD1 (5 bases). Between the trimmed V and J ends, which lost 4 bases and 8 bases, there was a span of 18 bases. CDR3 length: 15 amino acids. Germline V gives CDR1 SGHRS, CDR2 YFSETQ. CDR3 sequence: CASSLTGWRGEKLFF. CDR3 sequence (DNA): TGCGCCAGCAGCCTCACAGGATGGAGGGGCGAAAAACTGTTTTTT.

The chain links TRBV19 to TRBJ2-7; D not certain. Trimming cost V 6 bases and J 0 bases, with 12 bases left between them. The CDR3 totals 14 residues. The V gene's germline CDR1 is LNHDA and CDR2 SQIVND (reference sequence). CDR3 nucleotide sequence: TGTGCCAGTAGGCCGGGTGGTCTCTCCTACGAGCAGTACTTC. Encoded protein: CASRPGGLSYEQYF.

V gene TRBV10-1 combines with J gene TRBJ2-5; 7 bases are a match to TRBD1. The germline CDR1 and CDR2 sequences are WNHNN and SYGVQD (reference sequence). The CDR3 has 14 amino acids. V was pared by 6 bases and J by 5 bases, with 9 bases of the junction left unmatched. The CDR3 reads CASSGTAAWETQYF. CDR3 DNA sequence: TGCGCCAGCAGCGGGACAGCCGCCTGGGAGACCCAGTACTTC.

CDR3 in amino acids: CASGHRDMSRPLHF. Here the CDR3 DNA reads TGTGCTAGTGGTCACCGGGACATGTCACGACCTCTCCACTTT. This rearrangement joins TRBV12-5 to TRBJ1-6; weak D call: TRBD1 (6 bases). The CDR3 loop spans 14 amino acids. Per germline, CDR1 LGHNT and CDR2 FRNRAP. The V and J ends lost 5 bases and 16 bases respectively, with 21 bases between them.

The gene calls are TRBV25-1 and TRBJ1-3; tentative D call: TRBD1 (5 bases). This CDR3 has 16 amino acids. Germline CDR1 MGHDK, CDR2 SYGVNS. Between the trimmed V and J ends, which lost 3 bases and 4 bases, there was a span of 16 bases. The CDR3 DNA follows: TGTGCCAGCAGTGACCCCCGACAGTCTTTGGGAAACACCATATATTTT. Encoded protein: CASSDPRQSLGNTIYF. The full variable domain, its missing parts supplied by reference TRBV25-1 and TRBJ1-3, is EADIYQTPRYLVIGTGKKITLECSQTMGHDKMYWYQQDPGMELHLIHYSYGVNSTEKGDLSSESTVSRIRTEHFPLTLESARPSHTSQYLCASSDPRQSLGNTIYFGEGSWLTVV.

This chain links TRBV11-2 with TRBJ1-1; 7 bases align to TRBD1. V shed 5 bases, J shed 0 bases, and the junction held 6 bases outside the gene matches. The CDR3 sequence is 15 residues long. The germline V gene has CDR1 SGHAT and CDR2 FQNNGV. The CDR3 DNA follows: TGTGCCAGCAGCCGGGTACAGGGGCTGAACACTGAAGCTTTCTTT. Translating gives CASSRVQGLNTEAFF.

The chain is built from TRBV2 and TRBJ2-5; a weak D match, TRBD1 (5 bases). The CDR3 contains 15 residues. CDR1 is SNHLY, CDR2 FYNNEI, per germline. The V and J ends lost 0 bases and 1 base respectively, with 9 bases between them. The CDR3 region has the DNA TGTGCCAGCAGTGAAGCGAGGACACTCCAAGAGACCCAGTACTTC. Translation: CASSEARTLQETQYF. Looking up the rest from reference TRBV2 and TRBJ2-5 gives the full variable domain: EPEVTQTPSHQVTQMGQEVILRCVPISNHLYFYWYRQILGQKVEFLVSFYNNEISEKSEIFDDQFSVERPDGSNFTLKIRSTKLEDSAMYFCASSEARTLQETQYFGPGTRLLVL.

The chain combines TRBV9 with TRBJ1-2, with D unclear. Trimming took off 4 bases at V and 0 bases at J, with 10 bases between the two ends. The CDR3 totals 14 residues. CDR1 and CDR2 (germline): SGDLS, YYNGEE. This chain's CDR3 is CASSPPRTNYGYTF. The DNA for the CDR3 is TGTGCCAGCAGCCCCCCGCGGACTAACTATGGCTACACCTTC.

V is TRBV29-1 and J is TRBJ1-1; a possible D gene is TRBD1 (6 bases). V was cut by 2 bases and J by 4 bases, with 17 bases left in between. The germline V gene encodes CDR1 SQVTM and CDR2 ANQGSEA. CDR3 length: 15 residues. For the CDR3, the DNA is TGCAGCGTTGAATCCCTTCGAGGGGGAAGCACTGAAGCTTTCTTT. It is translated as CSVESLRGGSTEAFF. Variable domain in full (rest from reference TRBV29-1 and TRBJ1-1): SAVISQKPSRDICQRGTSLTIQCQVDSQVTMMFWYRQQPGQSLTLIATANQGSEATYESGFVIDKFPISRPNLTFSTLTVSNMSPEDSSIYLCSVESLRGGSTEAFFGQGTRLTVV.

The rearrangement uses TRBV7-6 and TRBJ2-7; D is possibly TRBD1 (5 bases). Deletions cut 5 bases from V and 6 bases from J, with 17 bases between. CDR3 size: 14 residues. The V gene's germline CDR1 is SGHVS and CDR2 FNYEAQ. The CDR3 reads CASSPRQSHGEQYF. CDR3 in DNA: TGTGCCAGCAGCCCCAGACAGAGTCACGGCGAGCAGTACTTC.

This chain joins TRBV18 and TRBJ2-1; TRBD1 agrees at 11 bases. The trim removed 4 bases at V and 4 bases at J, leaving 3 bases unmatched. CDR3 length equals 15 residues. Per germline, CDR1 KGHSH and CDR2 LQKENI. DNA of the CDR3: TGTGCCAGCTCACTTGGGACAGGGGGGTACAATGAGCAGTTCTTC. Translation gives CASSLGTGGYNEQFF.

This clone was counted a single time. The CDR3 DNA is TGTGCCAGCAGTGACCGACAAAACTCTGGAAACACCATATATTTT. Encoded protein: CASSDRQNSGNTIYF. This chain connects TRBV6-1 to TRBJ1-3; D is ambiguous. The V gene's germline CDR1 is MNHNS and CDR2 SASEGT. The CDR3 totals 15 residues. Trimming removed 3 bases at V and 0 bases at J, with 9 bases between.

V gene TRBV18 combines with J gene TRBJ1-3; 8 bases fit TRBD1. The ends lost 3 bases at V and 0 bases at J; junction bases unmatched: 13. Germline V gene sequence: CDR1 KGHSH, CDR2 LQKENI. The CDR3 runs to 19 residues. CDR3 sequence: CASSPRVQGALPSGNTIYF. In nucleotides, the CDR3 is TGTGCCAGCTCACCCAGAGTTCAGGGGGCGCTCCCCTCTGGAAACACCATATATTTT.